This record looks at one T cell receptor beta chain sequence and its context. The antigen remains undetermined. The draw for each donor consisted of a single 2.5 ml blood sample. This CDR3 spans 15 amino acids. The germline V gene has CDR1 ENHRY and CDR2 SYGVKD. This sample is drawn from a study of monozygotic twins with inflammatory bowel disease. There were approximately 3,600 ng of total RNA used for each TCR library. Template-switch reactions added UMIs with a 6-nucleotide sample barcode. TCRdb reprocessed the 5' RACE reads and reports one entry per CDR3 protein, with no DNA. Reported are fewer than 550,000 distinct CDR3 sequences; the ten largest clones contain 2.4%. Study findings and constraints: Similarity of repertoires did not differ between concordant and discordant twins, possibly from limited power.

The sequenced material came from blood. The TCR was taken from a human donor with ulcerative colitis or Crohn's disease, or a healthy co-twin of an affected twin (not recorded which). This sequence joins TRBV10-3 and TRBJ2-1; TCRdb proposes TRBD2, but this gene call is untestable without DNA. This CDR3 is CAISDRTSGYNEQFF.